This TCR beta chain was captured by sequencing in a study of blood T cell repertoires in COVID-19. Background on the study: PBMCs, B-cell-depleted T cells, or T cells provided the cDNA or gDNA that made up the material.

This clone was seen just once. V was cut by 3 bases and J by 7 bases, with 12 bases left in between. Germline V gene sequence: CDR1 SQVTM, CDR2 ANQGSEA. The CDR3 totals 12 residues. Profiling relied on immunoSEQ multiplex PCR, and the TCRdb table lists in-frame clones only, not all of them. Here the sample spans about 170,000 clones, 65% to 85% being singletons. Sequencing was done on a sample of peripheral blood. This sequence was found in a man aged 65 to 85 with active or convalescent COVID-19. The chain has TRBV29-1 and TRBJ2-5; weak D call: TRBD2 (5 bases). The CDR3 DNA follows: TGCAGCGTTGAGTCCGGGGTATCGACCCAGTACTTC. This sequence encodes CSVESGVSTQYF.